The rows below give T cell receptor beta chains drawn from one sample of a study of shared clonotypes between healthy human individuals. Clones were sequenced by immunoSEQ multiplex PCR, and TCRdb holds only the in-frame ones, with some missing. The table includes 2 million to 2.5 million clones, about 95% detected once. The sequenced sample consisted of naive CD4+ T cells sorted from blood. The receptor set was obtained from a man younger than 35 in good health. CDR3s include the opening cysteine and the closing phenylalanine or tryptophan. Each record gives: V gene, CDR3 length, CDR3 protein.

v_gene: TRBV27; len: 15; CDR3aa: CASSFNRATGEKLFF
v_gene: TRBV6-5; len: 15; CDR3aa: CASSYSILNTGELFF
v_gene: TRBV15; len: 14; CDR3aa: CATSREIGGYEQYF
v_gene: TRBV6-5; len: 14; CDR3aa: CASRSGGTNQPQHF
v_gene: TRBV19; len: 14; CDR3aa: CASRETAGTDTQYF
v_gene: TRBV5-1; len: 13; CDR3aa: CASSPGTDNEQFF
v_gene: TRBV2; len: 13; CDR3aa: CASRRSGLYEQYF
v_gene: TRBV5-1; len: 16; CDR3aa: CASSWQVRVDGDEQYF
v_gene: TRBV10-3; len: 11; CDR3aa: CAPHARETQYF
v_gene: TRBV7-2; len: 14; CDR3aa: CASSSSGYTGELFF
v_gene: TRBV6-5; len: 16; CDR3aa: CASSYSRGLASPEQFF
v_gene: TRBV6-5; len: 12; CDR3aa: CASRGGGETQYF
v_gene: TRBV5-1; len: 14; CDR3aa: CASSLGQEIYEQYF
v_gene: TRBV6-6; len: 13; CDR3aa: CASGLDNAGEQYF
v_gene: TRBV27; len: 16; CDR3aa: CASSLRPRVGNTEAFF